This TCR beta chain is from a study of blood T cell repertoires in COVID-19. Across the whole study: The study drew acute and convalescent COVID-19 samples from the United States, Italy and Spain.

CDR1 is SEHNR, CDR2 FQNEAQ, per germline (reference sequence). This CDR3 comprises 14 residues. V shed 5 bases and J shed 2 bases, with 13 bases lying between them. In the original workflow: Amplification of reference gene primers provided the estimated nucleated cell counts. Assay used: immunoSEQ multiplex PCR; TCRdb lists only in-frame clones, some missing. D and trimming were read from the DNA, whereas the V and J calls and clone size are those reported in that table. This table has a few hundred thousand clones, around nine tenths appearing once. The sequence was collected from a woman between 40 and 55 years old who had recovered from COVID-19. Sample: peripheral blood. The chain joins TRBV7-9 to TRBJ2-7; the D gene is possibly TRBD1 (6 bases). This CDR3 is CASSPGTPTYEQYF. The CDR3 DNA reads TGTGCCAGCAGCCCCGGGACACCCACCTACGAGCAGTACTTC.